This TCR beta chain emerged from a study of blood T cell repertoires in COVID-19. Background on the study: There were acute and convalescent COVID-19 samples, and they came from the United States, Italy and Spain. PBMCs, B-cell-depleted T cells, or T cells provided the cDNA or gDNA that made up the material.

The germline V and J ends were trimmed by 0 bases and 2 bases, with 6 bases remaining between them. The CDR3 extends over 14 amino acids. Germline V gene lookup returns CDR1 SGHDN and CDR2 FVKESK. As originally analysed: Reference gene primer amplification yielded estimated nucleated cell counts. Using immunoSEQ multiplex PCR, the repertoire was profiled, and TCRdb retains in-frame clones only, with some absent. V, J and clone size derive from that table, while D and trimming were established from the DNA sequence. The sample consists of fewer than 70,000 clones, about four fifths of them appearing once.

The genes are TRBV14 and TRBJ2-3; D gene uncertain. This receptor was identified in an elderly woman with acute or convalescent COVID-19. The specimen sequenced was peripheral blood. The CDR3 bases are TGTGCCAGCAGCCAAGACTATTCCACAGATACGCAGTATTTT. This codes for CASSQDYSTDTQYF.